A single sample is the source of the 32 T cell receptor beta chains below, sequenced in a study of T cells in Graves' hyperthyroidism and ophthalmopathy. RNA transcripts served as the template for amplifying TCR beta CDR3 regions. The HTBI primer set was used in a first-round RT-PCR of the TCR CDR3. MiXCR, run by TCRdb on the multiplex PCR reads, gives a single entry per CDR3 protein. Among more than 550,000 distinct CDR3 sequences listed, roughly 17% were seen once. Sequencing was done on a sample of blood. The receptors come from a man aged 50 to 60 with Graves' hyperthyroidism.

The chain recombines TRBV12-3 or TRBV12-4 with TRBJ2-5; 9 nucleotides agree with TRBD2. The V segment lost 4 bases and the J segment 5 bases; nucleotides outside the gene matches: 5. This CDR3 spans 14 amino acids. The CDR3 bases are TGTGCCAGCAGTTCCGGACTAGCGAGGGAGACCCAGTACTTC. As protein: CASSSGLARETQYF.

This clonotype was counted ten times or more. This rearrangement joins TRBV2 to TRBJ2-3; D is perhaps TRBD1 (5 bases). Germline lookup yields CDR1 SNHLY and CDR2 FYNNEI. This CDR3 comprises 15 residues. The V gene lost 6 bases and the J gene lost 0 bases, with 13 bases spanning the gap. The CDR3 reads CASRRQLASTDTQYF. The CDR3 DNA sequence: TGTGCCAGCAGGAGACAGTTAGCTAGCACAGATACGCAGTATTTT.

This clonotype showed up many times. The genes are TRBV6-2 or TRBV6-3 and TRBJ2-2; 9 nucleotides agree with TRBD2. The CDR3 loop spans 14 amino acids. The V gene end was trimmed by 7 bases and the J gene end by 4 bases; junction bases not matched to a gene: 4. In germline, CDR1 is MNHEY, CDR2 SVGEGT. The CDR3: CASNSGSGTGELFF. CDR3 DNA sequence: TGTGCCAGCAATAGCGGGAGCGGCACCGGGGAGCTGTTTTTT.

V usage is TRBV29-1 and J usage is TRBJ2-1; no clear D gene. CDR3 length: 11 amino acids. The V end was cut by 1 base, the J end by 10 bases, with 8 bases between. CDR1 and CDR2 (germline): SQVTM, ANQGSEA. The chain's CDR3 is CSVEVIPEQFF. CDR3 DNA sequence: TGCAGCGTTGAAGTTATCCCGGAGCAGTTCTTC.

This clonotype was seen repeatedly, ten times or more. This chain joins TRBV20-1 and TRBJ2-3; TRBD2 aligns across 8 bases. Germline values: CDR1 DFQATT, CDR2 SNEGSKA (reference sequence). V trimming: 6 bases; J trimming: 0 bases; junction bases outside the gene matches: 5. The length of the CDR3 is 14 residues. CDR3 coding DNA: TGCAGTGCCGGTAGCGGGACTAGCACAGATACGCAGTATTTT. This gives the protein CSAGSGTSTDTQYF.

This clonotype was detected a few times. The V call is TRBV6-1, the J call TRBJ2-3, with TRBD2 matching 9 bases. This CDR3 contains 15 residues. With 5 bases clipped from V and 5 bases from J, the junction kept 8 bases outside the gene matches. Germline CDR1 is MNHNS and CDR2 is SASEGT. CDR3 DNA sequence: TGTGCCAGCAGTCGGACTAGCGATGGTTTAGATACGCAGTATTTT. This sequence encodes CASSRTSDGLDTQYF.

The chain links TRBV15 to TRBJ2-3, with a possible D match to TRBD2 (5 bases). There are 12 residues in the CDR3. The germline V and J ends were trimmed by 4 bases and 10 bases, with 12 bases remaining between them. Germline CDR1 and CDR2: LNHNV and YYDKDF (reference sequence). The CDR3 protein is CATSTVGAPQYF. The CDR3 DNA is TGTGCCACCAGCACAGTGGGAGCTCCGCAGTATTTT.

This clonotype showed up many times. V and J are TRBV7-2 and TRBJ1-6; D is unclear. From germline, CDR1 is SGHTA and CDR2 FQGNSA. The CDR3 covers 15 residues. Trimming cost V 1 base and J 9 bases, with 13 bases left between them. The CDR3 spells CASSLGGVIGSPLHF. DNA of the CDR3: TGTGCCAGCAGCTTAGGTGGCGTTATAGGTTCACCCCTCCACTTT.

The rearrangement uses TRBV10-3 and TRBJ2-7; perhaps TRBD2 as D (7 bases). V gave up 11 bases and J gave up 1 base, with 15 bases separating them. The CDR3 sequence is 13 residues long. Germline assignment: CDR1 ENHRY and CDR2 SYGVKD. For the CDR3, the DNA is TGTGCCGCCCGGGGGGCACCTTCCTACGAGCAGTACTTC. Translated, it gives CAARGAPSYEQYF.

This clonotype occurred many times. The V and J genes are TRBV7-9 and TRBJ2-7, with TRBD1 identical over 8 bases. The germline V gene has CDR1 SEHNR and CDR2 FQNEAQ (reference sequence). The V gene end was trimmed by 5 bases and the J gene end by 5 bases; junction bases not matched to a gene: 11. The CDR3 length is 15 residues. Written as DNA, the CDR3 is TGTGCCAGCAGCCCTATCGGACAGGGCGGCCACGAGCAGTACTTC. It yields the protein CASSPIGQGGHEQYF.

This clonotype was seen a few times. In nucleotides, the CDR3 is TGTGCCAGCAGTTACCCGATGACAGGGGAATATGGCTACACCTTC. This sequence encodes CASSYPMTGEYGYTF. The V and J genes are TRBV6-6 and TRBJ1-2; 8 bases align to TRBD1. J gave up 5 bases and V 2 bases, and 7 bases lay outside the gene matches. The CDR3 length is 15 residues. Looked up from germline, CDR1 is MNHNY and CDR2 is SVGAGI (reference sequence).

There are a few counts of this clonotype. This chain links TRBV20-1 with TRBJ1-1, with D hard to call. V was pared by 3 bases and J by 4 bases, with 3 bases between. The CDR3 is made up of 10 amino acids. CDR1 DFQATT and CDR2 SNEGSKA come from the germline V gene (reference sequence). The CDR3 region is CSASGTEAFF. The DNA for the CDR3 is TGCAGTGCTAGTGGCACTGAAGCTTTCTTT.

In its sample, this clonotype was seen many times. This sequence joins TRBV27 and TRBJ2-7; 7 bases are a match to TRBD1. V lost 3 bases, J lost 3 bases, and 11 bases stayed unmatched. This CDR3 comprises 16 residues. The germline gives CDR1 MNHEY, CDR2 SMNVEV (reference sequence). CDR3 protein: CASSLCRDRDNYEQYF. The CDR3 DNA reads TGTGCCAGCAGTTTGTGCCGGGACAGAGACAACTACGAGCAGTACTTC.

This clonotype was counted ten times or more. The chain recombines TRBV29-1 with TRBJ2-1; TRBD2 aligns across 9 bases. V lost 8 bases and J lost 2; bases outside the gene matches: 7. The CDR3 contains 14 residues. The germline V gene has CDR1 SQVTM and CDR2 ANQGSEA. CDR3 DNA sequence: TGCAGCTCCAGCCCTAGCGGGGCCTACAATGAGCAGTTCTTC. Amino acid sequence: CSSSPSGAYNEQFF.

The genes are TRBV29-1 and TRBJ2-1, with TRBD2 as a possible D gene (6 bases). V lost 5 bases and J lost 0, with 11 bases in between. Germline CDR1 SQVTM, CDR2 ANQGSEA. There are 14 residues in the CDR3. The CDR3 is CSVIAVSSYNEQFF. CDR3 coding DNA: TGCAGCGTTATAGCGGTTAGCTCCTACAATGAGCAGTTCTTC.

Comments on this clonotype: With a far larger clone one base away, a read error is the likely cause. The chain uses TRBV3-1 and TRBJ1-1; D is unresolved. The CDR3 sequence is 12 residues long. CDR1 is LGHDT, CDR2 YNNKEL, per germline (reference sequence). The DNA of the CDR3 is TGTGTCAGCAGCCAAGGAGGCACTGAAGCTTTCTTT. It translates to CVSSQGGTEAFF.

The table lists this clonotype with many counts. The chain employs TRBV12-3 or TRBV12-4 and TRBJ1-1; D not resolved. The CDR3 sequence is 15 residues long. Trimming left V 7 bases short and J 0 bases short, with 15 bases between. As DNA, the CDR3 is TGTGCCAGCATTATCTCGGGAGTGATGAACACTGAAGCTTTCTTT. Protein: CASIISGVMNTEAFF.

There are many counts of this clonotype. The V gene is TRBV20-1, the J gene TRBJ2-7; D is undetermined. Germline-derived CDR1 and CDR2 are DFQATT and SNEGSKA (reference sequence). The CDR3 is 16 amino acids. V lost 1 base to trimming and J lost 1 base, with 17 bases between them. The CDR3 region has the DNA TGCAGTGCTAGAGGGCCTGGTGGTGGCGGATCCTACGAGCAGTACTTC. Encoded protein: CSARGPGGGGSYEQYF.

The chain has TRBV3-1 and TRBJ2-7, with D possibly matching TRBD2 (5 bases). Germline loops: CDR1 LGHDT, CDR2 YNNKEL (reference sequence). V lost 2 bases and J lost 2, with 22 bases in between. There are 18 residues in the CDR3. CDR3 nucleotides: TGTGCCAGCAGCCAAAGGTTTAACGGGAAAGTATCCACCTACGAGCAGTACTTC. Encoded protein: CASSQRFNGKVSTYEQYF.

To note about this clonotype: A much larger clone lies a single base off, so this may be a read error. The V gene is TRBV30, the J gene TRBJ1-4, with a possible D match to TRBD1 (5 bases). This CDR3 spans 16 amino acids. Trimming left V 2 bases short and J 3 bases short, with 16 bases between. Germline V gives CDR1 GTSNPN, CDR2 SVGIG (reference sequence). The CDR3 DNA follows: TGTGCCTGGAGTCCAAGCCCGGGACGATCTAATGAAAAACTGTTTTTT. Its protein product is CAWSPSPGRSNEKLFF.

CDR3 in amino acids: CASSPHLMRGADYGYTF. DNA of the CDR3: TGTGCCAGCAGTCCCCACCTTATGAGGGGCGCGGATTATGGCTACACCTTC. The chain combines TRBV27 with TRBJ1-2; a possible D gene is TRBD1 (5 bases). This CDR3 has 17 residues. The V gene lost 5 bases and the J gene lost 5 bases, with 24 bases spanning the gap. The germline V gene encodes CDR1 MNHEY and CDR2 SMNVEV (reference sequence).

As regards this clonotype: A much larger clone differs by one base, so this may be a read error. The genes are TRBV27 and TRBJ2-1, with TRBD2 matching 13 bases. Germline CDR1 reads MNHEY; CDR2 reads SMNVEV (reference sequence). V dropped 11 bases and J dropped 7; count of bases not matched to a gene: 20. The CDR3 covers 18 residues. The CDR3 here is CAGTSTSGRPRPGNEQFF. The CDR3 DNA reads TGTGCCGGCACCTCGACTAGCGGGAGGCCCAGGCCTGGAAATGAGCAGTTCTTC.

This clonotype was seen many times. CDR3 DNA sequence: TGTGCCAGCATTACGGGACAATCGACCGGGGAGCTGTTTTTT. Encoded protein: CASITGQSTGELFF. The genes are TRBV2 and TRBJ2-2, with a tentative D call TRBD1 (6 bases). This CDR3 is 14 amino acids long. V shed 7 bases and J shed 5 bases, with 14 bases lying between them. Per the germline V gene, CDR1 is SNHLY and CDR2 is FYNNEI. The whole variable domain, filled in from reference TRBV2 and TRBJ2-2, reads EPEVTQTPSHQVTQMGQEVILRCVPISNHLYFYWYRQILGQKVEFLVSFYNNEISEKSEIFDDQFSVERPDGSNFTLKIRSTKLEDSAMYFCASITGQSTGELFFGEGSRLTVL.

The table lists this clonotype with many counts. The chain is built from TRBV6-5 and TRBJ2-7; 7 bases align to TRBD1. The length of the CDR3 is 14 residues. J gave up 4 bases and V 0 bases, and 3 bases lay outside the gene matches. Looked up from germline, CDR1 is MNHEY and CDR2 is SVGAGI. The DNA for the CDR3 is TGTGCCAGCAGTTACTCACAGGGGATTTACGAGCAGTACTTC. This gives the protein CASSYSQGIYEQYF.

The sample holds many counts of this clonotype. The V and J genes are TRBV28 and TRBJ1-1; 7 bases agree with TRBD1. Germline CDR1 is MDHEN and CDR2 is SYDVKM. The trim removed 7 bases at V and 2 bases at J, leaving 13 bases unmatched. This CDR3 contains 16 residues. CDR3 nucleotide sequence: TGTGCCAGCACCACTCCGGGACAGAGCCAAAACACTGAAGCTTTCTTT. Translation: CASTTPGQSQNTEAFF.

This clonotype turned up a few times. The chain employs TRBV24-1 and TRBJ2-1; 9 bases align to TRBD2. Trimming at V came to 2 bases and at J to 9 bases, leaving 7 bases not matched to a gene. Per the germline V gene, CDR1 is KGHDR and CDR2 is SFDVKD. The CDR3 is made up of 15 amino acids. The CDR3 DNA reads as TGTGCCACCAGTGATTGGGCGGGAGGGGATGGTGAGCAGTTCTTC. Translation: CATSDWAGGDGEQFF.

This clonotype was seen ten or more times. CDR3 region: CASSSASGTSHYEQYF. The CDR3 DNA reads TGTGCCAGCAGTTCCGCCTCCGGGACTAGCCACTACGAGCAGTACTTC. The rearrangement links TRBV27 to TRBJ2-7, with 9 bases fitting TRBD2. Unmatched junction bases numbered 10, after V lost 4 bases and J lost 3 bases. Per the germline V gene, CDR1 is MNHEY and CDR2 is SMNVEV (reference sequence). The CDR3 length is 16 residues.

Written as DNA, the CDR3 is TGTGCCAGCACCCGGACTAGCGCCTACAATGAGCAGTTCTTC. It yields the protein CASTRTSAYNEQFF. This chain uses TRBV6-2 or TRBV6-3 with TRBJ2-1, with 9 nucleotides matching TRBD2. Germline assignment: CDR1 MNHEY and CDR2 SVGEGT. CDR3 length: 14 amino acids. The V gene end was trimmed by 7 bases and the J gene end by 2 bases; junction bases not matched to a gene: 3.

The genes are TRBV18 and TRBJ1-5; D gene uncertain. The CDR3 loop spans 13 amino acids. Between the trimmed V and J ends, which lost 6 bases and 4 bases, there was a span of 10 bases. Germline-derived CDR1 and CDR2 are KGHSH and LQKENI. CDR3 residues: CASSLGKNQPQHF. Written as DNA, the CDR3 is TGTGCCAGCTCCCTAGGAAAGAATCAGCCCCAGCATTTT.

The gene calls are TRBV18 and TRBJ2-3; D is unresolved. The V gene's germline CDR1 is KGHSH and CDR2 LQKENI. The CDR3 has 14 residues. Deletions cut 3 bases from V and 3 bases from J, with 10 bases between. CDR3 in amino acids: CASSPLDQTDTQYF. The CDR3 DNA reads as TGTGCCAGCTCACCTCTCGACCAAACAGATACGCAGTATTTT.

This clonotype was seen once. The chain joins TRBV20-1 to TRBJ2-3, with D unresolved. Trimming removed 4 bases from V and 0 bases from J, with 5 bases in between. This CDR3 is 12 amino acids long. Germline lookup yields CDR1 DFQATT and CDR2 SNEGSKA (reference sequence). This chain's CDR3 is CSATVSTDTQYF. CDR3 DNA sequence: TGCAGTGCTACCGTGAGCACAGATACGCAGTATTTT.

The chain links TRBV28 to TRBJ1-4, with D tentatively TRBD1 (5 bases). The length of the CDR3 is 15 residues. V was clipped by 1 base and J by 8 bases, with 14 bases between them. CDR1 is MDHEN and CDR2 is SYDVKM in the germline V gene. This chain's CDR3 is CASSLLAGVPEKLFF. The CDR3 DNA reads as TGTGCCAGCAGTTTATTAGCGGGGGTGCCCGAAAAACTGTTTTTT.